Listed below are T cell receptor beta chains from one sample, sequenced in a study of shared clonotypes between healthy human individuals. Using immunoSEQ multiplex PCR, the repertoire was profiled, and TCRdb retains in-frame clones only, with some absent. Seen here are around 2.5 million clones, 90% to 95% observed once, and the top ten hold about 0.34%. Sequenced input: naive CD4+ T cells from PBMCs. The receptor set was obtained from a man aged 18 to 30 in good health. Some clones in this sample may be carry-over from other donors' samples. CDR3s include the opening cysteine and the closing phenylalanine or tryptophan. Fields, in order: V gene, D gene, clone size, J gene, CDR3 protein, CDR3 DNA. A D gene is named only where the DNA matches it firmly. Clone size is given for some rows only: seen once, a few or many times, or a class if the clone is expanded.

>TRBV9|NA|NA|TRBJ1-3
CASSVAVGGNTIYF
TGTGCCAGCAGCGTAGCAGTAGGGGGAAACACCATATATTTT
>TRBV18|TRBD2|NA|TRBJ2-7
CASSPGGGAYEQYF
TGTGCCAGCTCACCAGGTGGGGGGGCCTACGAGCAGTACTTC
>TRBV21-1|NA|NA|TRBJ2-1
CARETLRATHNEQFF
TGTGCCAGGGAAACCTTACGGGCCACACACAATGAGCAGTTCTTC
>TRBV6-5|NA|NA|TRBJ1-1
CASSYSKYTEAFF
TGTGCCAGCAGTTACTCGAAGTACACTGAAGCTTTCTTT
>TRBV6-1|NA|NA|TRBJ2-1
CASSGYSDFSYNEQFF
TGTGCCAGCAGTGGTTACTCCGACTTCTCCTACAATGAGCAGTTCTTC
>TRBV4-2|TRBD2|NA|TRBJ2-7
CASSQGLSREGVYEQYF
TGTGCCAGCAGCCAAGGTCTTTCGCGGGAGGGGGTGTACGAGCAGTACTTC
>TRBV23-1|NA|NA|TRBJ2-6
CASTPIRVMANVLTF
TGCGCCAGCACCCCAATCAGGGTGATGGCCAACGTCCTGACTTTC
>TRBV18|TRBD1|NA|TRBJ1-4
CASSLTQGAITNEKLFF
TGTGCCAGCTCACTCACACAGGGGGCGATAACAAATGAAAAACTGTTTTTT
>TRBV6-1|NA|NA|TRBJ1-2
CASSEARQRTYGYTF
TGTGCCAGCAGTGAAGCGCGCCAGCGGACCTATGGCTACACCTTC
>TRBV11-2|NA|NA|TRBJ2-2
CASSLEAGWNTGELFF
TGTGCCAGCAGCTTAGAGGCAGGGTGGAACACCGGGGAGCTGTTTTTT
>TRBV5-1|TRBD1|NA|TRBJ2-3
CASSLQRASGQGVDTQYF
TGCGCCAGCAGCCTCCAGCGGGCCTCTGGACAGGGGGTCGATACGCAGTATTTT
>TRBV19|TRBD2|once|TRBJ2-1
CASSTSGDYNEQFF
TGTGCCAGTAGTACCAGCGGGGACTACAATGAGCAGTTCTTC
>TRBV5-4|NA|NA|TRBJ2-3
CASSPLGARDTQYF
TGTGCCAGCAGCCCCCTCGGGGCGAGGGATACGCAGTATTTT
>TRBV5-1|NA|NA|TRBJ1-5
CASSFMGNQPQHF
TGCGCCAGCAGCTTCATGGGCAATCAGCCCCAGCATTTT
>TRBV18|TRBD1|NA|TRBJ1-5
CASSPGTGNSNQPQHF
TGTGCCAGCTCACCAGGGACAGGCAATAGCAATCAGCCCCAGCATTTT
>TRBV19|NA|NA|TRBJ1-4
CASSMSTGDEKLFF
TGTGCCAGTAGTATGTCTACGGGGGATGAAAAACTGTTTTTT
>TRBV6-6|NA|NA|TRBJ2-7
CASSYGDGSYYEQYF
TGTGCCAGCAGTTACGGGGATGGATCTTACTACGAGCAGTACTTC
>TRBV11-3|NA|NA|TRBJ2-5
CASSPGPRETQYF
TGTGCCAGCAGCCCGGGACCGAGGGAGACCCAGTACTTC
>TRBV2|NA|NA|TRBJ2-4
CASNLGGRENIQYF
TGTGCCAGCAATCTAGGGGGGAGAGAAAACATTCAGTACTTC
>TRBV5-1|TRBD1|NA|TRBJ2-5
CASSGGQGGIETQYF
TGCGCCAGCAGCGGTGGACAGGGGGGGATTGAGACCCAGTACTTC
>TRBV15|TRBD2|NA|TRBJ2-1
CATSRVPSGAYNEQFF
TGTGCCACCAGCAGAGTACCTAGCGGGGCCTACAATGAGCAGTTCTTC
>TRBV7-9|NA|NA|TRBJ2-5
CASSLGGGQETQYF
TGTGCCAGCAGCTTAGGAGGGGGACAAGAGACCCAGTACTTC
>TRBV2|TRBD1|NA|TRBJ2-2
CASSGDRGGNGELFF
TGTGCCAGCAGTGGGGACAGGGGAGGAAACGGGGAGCTGTTTTTT
>TRBV11-2|TRBD1|NA|TRBJ2-5
CASSLDGIGTVQETQYF
TGTGCCAGCAGCTTAGACGGTATTGGGACAGTCCAAGAGACCCAGTACTTC
>TRBV5-1|TRBD1|NA|TRBJ2-6
CASSTTGESGANVLTF
TGCGCCAGCAGCACGACAGGGGAGTCTGGGGCCAACGTCCTGACTTTC
>TRBV7-9|TRBD2|NA|TRBJ2-7
CASSIITGLAGAYEQYF
TGTGCCAGCAGCATAATAACAGGACTAGCGGGGGCCTACGAGCAGTACTTC
>TRBV5-4|TRBD2|NA|TRBJ2-7
CASSLNPSGYEQYF
TGTGCCAGCAGCTTGAATCCTAGCGGCTACGAGCAGTACTTC
>TRBV6-6|TRBD1|few|TRBJ1-1
CASRLNRDSNTEAFF
TGTGCCAGCAGGCTGAACCGGGACAGCAACACTGAAGCTTTCTTT
>TRBV5-4|TRBD2|NA|TRBJ2-1
CASSLIGRGNEQFF
TGTGCCAGCAGCTTGATCGGGAGGGGCAATGAGCAGTTCTTC
>TRBV6-1|NA|NA|TRBJ1-2
CASSLEGYPNYGYTF
TGTGCCAGCAGTTTGGAGGGGTATCCTAACTATGGCTACACCTTC
>TRBV7-8|NA|NA|TRBJ1-2
CASSLNVGRPNYGYTF
TGTGCCAGCAGCTTAAATGTGGGACGACCTAACTATGGCTACACCTTC
>TRBV5-6|TRBD1|NA|TRBJ1-1
CASSRHSGTGGTEAFF
TGTGCCAGCAGCCGACACTCCGGGACAGGGGGCACTGAAGCTTTCTTT
>TRBV28|TRBD1|NA|TRBJ1-4
CASSLQTGGSGEKLFF
TGTGCCAGCAGTTTGCAAACAGGGGGAAGTGGTGAAAAACTGTTTTTT
>TRBV7-2|TRBD2|NA|TRBJ2-3
CASSLLPGLLNTDTQYF
TGTGCCAGCAGCTTATTGCCGGGACTACTAAACACAGATACGCAGTATTTT
>TRBV28|TRBD1|once|TRBJ1-5
CASSPPGQGRYSNQPQHF
TGTGCCAGCAGTCCTCCGGGACAGGGGAGATATAGCAATCAGCCCCAGCATTTT
>TRBV5-1|TRBD2|NA|TRBJ2-1
CASSLNAGGPNEQFF
TGCGCCAGCAGCTTGAATGCGGGAGGGCCAAATGAGCAGTTCTTC
>TRBV28|NA|NA|TRBJ1-1
CASSLGLQGPRAEAFF
TGTGCCAGCAGTTTAGGGTTACAGGGACCTAGAGCTGAAGCTTTCTTT
>TRBV11-3|NA|NA|TRBJ1-6
CASSLDWDSPLHF
TGTGCCAGCAGCTTAGATTGGGATTCACCCCTCCACTTT
>TRBV18|TRBD2|NA|TRBJ2-3
CASSPRASGRTDTQYF
TGTGCCAGCTCACCTAGGGCTAGCGGGAGGACAGATACGCAGTATTTT